The source of this TCR beta chain is a study of T cells in narcolepsy. Notes on the study in general: No autoreactive T cell clone sequences appeared in some memory CD4+ repertoires.

Per germline, CDR1 SGHTA and CDR2 FQGNSA. This CDR3 region has 13 residues. V was cut by 3 bases and J by 5 bases, with 11 bases left in between. As to this clone: The antigen is not known.

The repertoire was sequenced with immunoSEQ multiplex PCR; TCRdb's copy has only in-frame clones and lacks some. Of fewer than 35,000 clones in the sample, around four fifths were seen once. The rearrangement links TRBV7-2 to TRBJ2-7, with a possible D match to TRBD2 (5 bases). Sequenced input: CD45RA- memory CD4+ T cells from PBMCs. The clonotype comes from a human donor with narcolepsy. Here the CDR3 reads CASSLLRGNEQYF. CDR3 DNA sequence: TGTGCCAGCAGCTTGCTCCGGGGAAACGAGCAGTACTTC. Drawing the rest from reference TRBV7-2 and TRBJ2-7, the complete variable domain is GAGVSQSPSNKVTEKGKDVELRCDPISGHTALYWYRQSLGQGLEFLIYFQGNSAPDKSGLPSDRFSAERTGGSVSTLTIQRTQQEDSAVYLCASSLLRGNEQYFGPGTRLTVT.